This TCR beta chain was obtained from a study of T cells in Graves' hyperthyroidism and ophthalmopathy. It was RNA transcripts that yielded the amplified TCR beta CDR3 regions. First-round RT-PCR targeting the TCR CDR3 was performed with the HTBI primer set. Each CDR3 protein is one row after TCRdb ran MiXCR on the multiplex PCR reads. The data contain 660,000 or so distinct CDR3 sequences, about 45% of them singletons. Criteria for exclusion of patients were uncontrolled infection, other autoimmune disease, pregnancy or lactation. This CDR3 has 14 amino acids. Per germline, CDR1 MNHEY and CDR2 SVGAGI. The ends were cut back, 6 bases at V and 1 base at J, with 12 bases in the middle. This clonotype appeared a few times.

The source material was peripheral blood or thyroid tissue (not recorded which). The chain combines TRBV6-5 with TRBJ1-1; D remains ambiguous. The clonotype was recovered from an adult man with Graves' disease, either hyperthyroidism or ophthalmopathy (not recorded which). CDR3 in DNA: TGTGCCAGCAGCCCCACCCTTCCGAACACTGAAGCTTTCTTT. Its protein product is CASSPTLPNTEAFF.